This entry lists 26 T cell receptor beta chains sequenced from one sample in a study of CD8 T cells in Susac syndrome. Random hexamers served to reverse transcribe roughly 0.45 to 1 ug RNA. TCRdb re-called the immunoSEQ multiplex PCR reads through MiXCR, storing one row per CDR3 protein. The data show about 120,000 distinct CDR3 sequences, just under 95% seen once. The sequenced sample was CD8+ T cells from PBMCs. These receptors were obtained from a human donor with Susac syndrome.

As for this clonotype: The junction departs from the called germline gene at one end, perhaps through a read error. The CDR3, as DNA: TGTGCCAGCAGCACTGGCCGGGACTTCCACTTC. Protein product: CASSTGRDFHF. The chain joins TRBV4-2 to TRBJ2-7; weak D call: TRBD2 (6 bases). CDR3 length: 11 amino acids. Looked up from germline, CDR1 is LGHNA and CDR2 is YNFKEQ.

The chain uses TRBV15 and TRBJ2-7; D remains unclear. Trimming took 1 base from V and 4 from J, leaving 8 bases between them. The CDR3 totals 13 residues. The germline V gene has CDR1 LNHNV and CDR2 YYDKDF (reference sequence). CDR3: CATSRGERYEQYF. Here the CDR3 DNA reads TGTGCCACCAGCAGAGGCGAAAGGTACGAGCAGTACTTC.

The CDR3 sequence is CSARPLGLGETQYF. The DNA for the CDR3 is TGCAGTGCTAGACCCCTAGGTTTGGGGGAGACCCAGTACTTC. This rearrangement joins TRBV20-1 to TRBJ2-5, with no clear D. The germline CDR1 and CDR2 sequences are DFQATT and SNEGSKA (reference sequence). The CDR3 consists of 14 residues. The V end lost 2 bases, the J end lost 5 bases, and 15 bases lay between the germline ends.

The gene calls are TRBV7-2 and TRBJ2-1; TRBD2 matches at 7 bases. CDR1 and CDR2 from the germline V gene are SGHTA and FQGNSA. The V gene end was trimmed by 1 base and the J gene end by 5 bases; junction bases not matched to a gene: 11. The CDR3 totals 17 residues. Here the CDR3 reads CASSLVWGGVRNNEQFF. In DNA, the CDR3 is TGTGCCAGCAGCTTAGTGTGGGGGGGGGTTCGGAACAATGAGCAGTTCTTC.

The chain recombines TRBV13 with TRBJ2-7; D possibly matches TRBD1 or TRBD2 (5 bases each). The V gene lost 5 bases and the J gene lost 3 bases, with 17 bases spanning the gap. This CDR3 is 15 amino acids long. The V gene's germline CDR1 is PRHDT and CDR2 FYEKMQ (reference sequence). CDR3 in DNA: TGTGCCAGCAGCCCCTCCGGGACCGAATACTACGAGCAGTACTTC. It translates to CASSPSGTEYYEQYF.

J is TRBJ2-3 and V is TRBV9, with a possible D match to TRBD1 (6 bases). The germline CDR1 and CDR2 sequences are SGDLS and YYNGEE. This CDR3 has 15 amino acids. Trimming took off 2 bases at V and 4 bases at J, with 14 bases between the two ends. Here the CDR3 reads CASSVQGWSADTQYF. The CDR3 nucleotides read TGTGCCAGCAGCGTGCAGGGGTGGAGTGCAGATACGCAGTATTTT.

Note on this clonotype: Germline is not matched at one junction end, which may reflect a read error. V usage is TRBV15 and J usage is TRBJ2-3, with D tentatively TRBD1 or TRBD2 (5 bases each). CDR3 length: 17 amino acids. Per germline, CDR1 LNHNV and CDR2 YYDKDF (reference sequence). The DNA for the CDR3 is TGTGCCACCAGCAGAGATCTTGGGGACGCTAGCACATATACGCAGTATTTT. As protein: CATSRDLGDASTYTQYF.

CDR3 in DNA: TGCAGTGCCCACAGCGGGGGGGCTTGGGAGACCCAGTACTTC. It encodes CSAHSGGAWETQYF. The chain recombines TRBV20-1 with TRBJ2-5; 10 nucleotides line up with TRBD2. V lost 6 bases and J lost 5; bases outside the gene matches: 9. Germline lookup yields CDR1 DFQATT and CDR2 SNEGSKA (reference sequence). CDR3 length: 14 amino acids.

The V gene is TRBV5-5, the J gene TRBJ2-1; 10 bases align to TRBD2. Germline CDR1 and CDR2: SGHKS and YYEKEE (reference sequence). Trimming took 4 bases from V and 8 from J; bases not matched to a gene: 12. This CDR3 contains 16 residues. CDR3 DNA sequence: TGTGCCAGCAGCCATCAGAGCGGGGGGGCGAGGTATGAGCAGTTCTTC. Encoded protein: CASSHQSGGARYEQFF.

The genes are TRBV6-4 and TRBJ2-1; D is possibly TRBD1 (5 bases). Germline loops: CDR1 MRHNA, CDR2 SNTAGT. This CDR3 spans 13 amino acids. Trimming shortened V by 2 bases and J by 3 bases, and 5 bases separated the two germline ends. CDR3 nucleotide sequence: TGTGCCAGCAGTGACAGGGGCTACAATGAGCAGTTCTTC. As protein: CASSDRGYNEQFF.

The V and J genes are TRBV5-6 and TRBJ2-2; D is ambiguous. The V and J ends lost 7 bases and 6 bases respectively, with 16 bases between them. Germline V gene sequence: CDR1 SGHDT, CDR2 YYEEEE. The CDR3 runs 14 residues. The CDR3 is CASRFRDQAGELFF. The CDR3 nucleotides are TGTGCCAGCCGATTTAGGGATCAAGCCGGGGAGCTGTTTTTT.

This clonotype appeared a single time. The chain carries TRBV4-3 and TRBJ1-6; D is possibly TRBD1 (6 bases). The CDR3 spans 14 residues. Trimming stripped 0 bases from V and 10 bases from J, with 10 bases between. Germline V gives CDR1 LGHNA, CDR2 YSLEER. CDR3 sequence: CASSQDTGRSPLHF. The CDR3 bases are TGCGCCAGCAGCCAAGATACAGGGAGGTCACCCCTCCACTTT.

This clonotype was observed once. The chain employs TRBV25-1 and TRBJ2-7; D gene ambiguous. The V gene's germline CDR1 is MGHDK and CDR2 SYGVNS. Trimming shortened V by 4 bases and J by 2 bases, and 6 bases separated the two germline ends. This CDR3 spans 12 amino acids. CDR3 bases: TGTGCCAGCAGTGCGGTCCCCTACGAGCAGTACTTC. As protein: CASSAVPYEQYF.

The gene calls are TRBV6-5 and TRBJ2-6, with D possibly being TRBD2 (6 bases). CDR1 and CDR2 from the germline V gene are MNHEY and SVGAGI. The CDR3 totals 13 residues. Trimming shortened V by 2 bases and J by 11 bases, and 10 bases separated the two germline ends. CDR3 sequence: CASSYTRGDVLTF. Written as DNA, the CDR3 is TGTGCCAGCAGTTACACTCGCGGGGACGTCCTGACTTTC.

DNA of the CDR3: TGCGCCAGCAGCCAAGCCCGACTAGCGGAGGGGGAGACCCAGTACTTC. Encoded protein: CASSQARLAEGETQYF. The rearrangement uses TRBV4-3 and TRBJ2-5; TRBD2 matches 9 bases. Losses at the gene ends were 1 base for V and 5 bases for J; bases not matched to a gene: 8. This CDR3 is 16 amino acids long. CDR1 and CDR2 (germline): LGHNA, YSLEER.

The chain uses TRBV25-1 and TRBJ2-7, with a possible D match to TRBD1 (5 bases). CDR1 and CDR2 from the germline V gene are MGHDK and SYGVNS. The ends were cut back, 7 bases at V and 2 bases at J, with 12 bases in the middle. The CDR3 covers 13 residues. The CDR3 bases are TGTGCCAGCACCTGGGGCTTCACCTACGAGCAGTACTTC. Translating it yields CASTWGFTYEQYF.

V is TRBV24-1 and J is TRBJ2-7; TRBD1 is a possible D gene (5 bases). CDR3 length: 13 amino acids. CDR1 KGHDR and CDR2 SFDVKD come from the germline V gene. The V end was cut by 2 bases, the J end by 5 bases, with 9 bases between. The CDR3 reads CATSDSDSNEQYF. In DNA, the CDR3 is TGTGCCACCAGTGATTCAGACAGTAACGAGCAGTACTTC.

This sequence joins TRBV4-3 and TRBJ2-1; 7 bases are a match to TRBD2. CDR1 is LGHNA, CDR2 YSLEER, per germline. CDR3 length: 14 residues. With 4 bases clipped from V and 9 bases from J, the junction kept 9 bases outside the gene matches. In nucleotides, the CDR3 is TGCGCCAGCAGCCTGGGACTACAAATAAGTGAGCAGTTCTTC. This codes for CASSLGLQISEQFF.

The V call is TRBV30, the J call TRBJ1-2; D is perhaps TRBD1 (5 bases). V was clipped by 1 base and J by 2 bases, with 8 bases between them. This CDR3 has 13 amino acids. Germline CDR1 GTSNPN, CDR2 SVGIG (reference sequence). The CDR3 sequence is CAWSGEGNYGYTF. CDR3 nucleotides: TGTGCCTGGAGTGGAGAGGGGAACTATGGCTACACCTTC.

In this sample, this clonotype turned up once. The chain links TRBV9 to TRBJ2-3; TRBD2 agrees at 10 bases. Germline loops: CDR1 SGDLS, CDR2 YYNGEE. The CDR3 spans 19 residues. The V segment lost 2 bases and the J segment 2 bases; nucleotides outside the gene matches: 14. The CDR3 here is CASSVPYRGSGGYTDTQYF. CDR3 nucleotides: TGTGCCAGCAGCGTCCCATATCGGGGTAGCGGGGGGTACACAGATACGCAGTATTTT.

The CDR3 here is CSVVEAGVGTEAFF. The CDR3 bases are TGCAGCGTTGTCGAGGCAGGGGTCGGCACTGAAGCTTTCTTT. The chain uses TRBV29-1 and TRBJ1-1, with D possibly being TRBD1 (6 bases). This CDR3 contains 14 residues. Germline CDR1 and CDR2: SQVTM and ANQGSEA. The V end was cut by 4 bases, the J end by 4 bases, with 16 bases between.

J is TRBJ2-3 and V is TRBV20-1; D is possibly TRBD1 (6 bases). The CDR3 is 16 amino acids. Germline V CDR1 and CDR2: DFQATT, SNEGSKA (reference sequence). The V and J ends lost 0 bases and 0 bases respectively, with 13 bases between them. CDR3 DNA sequence: TGCAGTGCTAGAGATCCGCCCAGGGGTAGCACAGATACGCAGTATTTT. It encodes CSARDPPRGSTDTQYF.

This clonotype was counted once. The rearrangement uses TRBV6-5 and TRBJ1-2; D uncertain. Germline CDR1 is MNHEY and CDR2 is SVGAGI. The CDR3 is 14 residues long. The germline V and J ends were trimmed by 0 bases and 4 bases, with 9 bases remaining between them. Here the CDR3 DNA reads TGTGCCAGCAGTTACTCGGAGGGAGGCTATGGCTACACCTTC. Translating gives CASSYSEGGYGYTF.

The chain links TRBV29-1 to TRBJ2-1, with TRBD1 identical over 11 bases. V was clipped by 2 bases and J by 3 bases; unmatched bases: 3. The CDR3 has 15 amino acids. In germline, CDR1 is SQVTM, CDR2 ANQGSEA. The CDR3 DNA is TGCAGCGTTGAAACGGGACAGGGGGGCTACAATGAGCAGTTCTTC. Its translation: CSVETGQGGYNEQFF.

The chain joins TRBV5-8 to TRBJ2-4; 10 positions match TRBD1. V was pared by 1 base and J by 6 bases, with 10 bases of the junction left unmatched. Germline CDR1 SGHTS, CDR2 YDEGEE. This CDR3 is 17 amino acids long. CDR3 in amino acids: CASSLSGQGTVGNIQYF. The CDR3 DNA sequence: TGTGCCAGCAGCTTGTCGGGACAGGGGACCGTCGGAAACATTCAGTACTTC.

The chain couples TRBV5-1 to TRBJ1-1; D is possibly TRBD1 (5 bases). Trimming shortened V by 0 bases and J by 8 bases, and 17 bases separated the two germline ends. Germline V gene lookup returns CDR1 SGHRS and CDR2 YFSETQ. The CDR3 contains 15 residues. CDR3 nucleotides: TGCGCCAGCAGCTTGGATAGGGGAAGACCTGCCGAAGCTTTCTTT. It codes for CASSLDRGRPAEAFF.